These 11 T cell receptor beta chains were all obtained from the same sample, sequenced in a study of T cell responses to AZD1222 COVID-19 vaccine. Clones were read by immunoSEQ multiplex PCR, and TCRdb kept only the in-frame ones, dropping some. The data contain roughly 150,000 clones, more than 80% of them singletons. The material was peripheral blood, obtained on day 0 of AZD1222 vaccination. These receptors all come from an adult in good health.

The rearrangement links TRBV15 to TRBJ1-1; a possible D gene is TRBD1 (5 bases). Trimming left V 1 base short and J 2 bases short, with 11 bases between. CDR1 LNHNV and CDR2 YYDKDF come from the germline V gene (reference sequence). The CDR3 extends over 15 amino acids. CDR3 DNA sequence: TGTGCCACCAGCAGAGCTGGGGCCACTAACACTGAAGCTTTCTTT. Its translation is CATSRAGATNTEAFF.

The chain links TRBV4-1 to TRBJ1-2; the D gene is possibly TRBD1 (5 bases). Trimming shortened V by 5 bases and J by 3 bases, and 16 bases separated the two germline ends. This CDR3 comprises 15 residues. The V gene's germline CDR1 is MGHRA and CDR2 YSYEKL. Here the CDR3 DNA reads TGCGCCAGCAGCTACGCCCAGGGTGTCGACTATGGCTACACCTTC. This gives the protein CASSYAQGVDYGYTF.

This chain links TRBV10-3 with TRBJ1-1, with unresolved D. The CDR3 consists of 11 residues. V lost 8 bases and J lost 1, with 5 bases in between. Germline CDR1 and CDR2: ENHRY and SYGVKD. For the CDR3, the DNA is TGTGCCATCGGAGAGAACACTGAAGCTTTCTTT. Translating it yields CAIGENTEAFF.

This sequence joins TRBV5-6 and TRBJ1-1; no clear D gene. Trimming removed 3 bases at V and 6 bases at J, with 15 bases between. CDR3 length equals 14 residues. Germline CDR1 and CDR2: SGHDT and YYEEEE. Here the CDR3 reads CASSSWGLRSEAFF. CDR3 coding DNA: TGTGCCAGCAGCTCCTGGGGTCTTCGGTCTGAAGCTTTCTTT.

The CDR3 spells CASTPDGQPNQPQHF. The CDR3 DNA reads as TGTGCCAGCACCCCCGATGGACAACCCAATCAGCCCCAGCATTTT. The genes are TRBV2 and TRBJ1-5; a weak D match, TRBD1 (5 bases). Germline CDR1 and CDR2: SNHLY and FYNNEI. The CDR3 runs 15 residues. The V end was cut by 7 bases, the J end by 3 bases, with 16 bases between.

The V gene is TRBV2, the J gene TRBJ1-2; 8 bases fit TRBD1. This CDR3 contains 14 residues. V shed 9 bases and J 4 bases; nucleotides not matched to a gene: 10. The germline V gene has CDR1 SNHLY and CDR2 FYNNEI. CDR3 residues: CARGGTGSSYGYTF. DNA for the CDR3: TGTGCCAGAGGCGGGACAGGATCTTCCTATGGCTACACCTTC. The complete variable domain, with remaining parts taken from reference TRBV2 and TRBJ1-2, reads EPEVTQTPSHQVTQMGQEVILRCVPISNHLYFYWYRQILGQKVEFLVSFYNNEISEKSEIFDDQFSVERPDGSNFTLKIRSTKLEDSAMYFCARGGTGSSYGYTFGSGTRLTVV.

V is TRBV28 and J is TRBJ1-5; 7 bases map to TRBD1. CDR1 and CDR2 (germline): MDHEN, SYDVKM. Trimming cost V 8 bases and J 5 bases; bases outside gene matches: 9. The CDR3 totals 14 residues. CDR3 residues: CASLGTVKDQPQHF. CDR3 nucleotides: TGTGCCAGCCTCGGGACAGTAAAAGATCAGCCCCAGCATTTT.

V usage is TRBV5-1 and J usage is TRBJ1-1; D is unresolved. V shed 7 bases and J shed 2 bases, with 15 bases lying between them. Germline V lookup: CDR1 SGHRS, CDR2 YFSETQ. The CDR3 is made up of 14 amino acids. CDR3 region: CASSKAEVNTEAFF. The CDR3 DNA sequence: TGCGCCAGCTCCAAAGCCGAGGTTAACACTGAAGCTTTCTTT.

The rearrangement uses TRBV28 and TRBJ1-1, with TRBD1 matching over 10 bases. Germline V lookup: CDR1 MDHEN, CDR2 SYDVKM. The junction had 5 bases not matched to a gene; V was cut back by 5 bases and J by 5 bases. The CDR3 totals 14 residues. CDR3 amino acids: CASSRTGGYTEAFF. The CDR3 bases are TGTGCCAGCAGTCGGACAGGGGGGTATACTGAAGCTTTCTTT.

By share, this clone counts as medium-sized. V is TRBV6-5 and J is TRBJ2-7, with 8 bases matching TRBD1. Per the germline V gene, CDR1 is MNHEY and CDR2 is SVGAGI. The junction had 4 bases not matched to a gene; V was cut back by 5 bases and J by 7 bases. The CDR3 loop spans 12 amino acids. The CDR3: CASSTGTGEQYF. DNA of the CDR3: TGTGCCAGCAGTACCGGGACAGGTGAGCAGTACTTC.

This chain links TRBV6-6 with TRBJ2-1, with TRBD2 matching 9 bases. V gave up 6 bases and J gave up 5 bases; unmatched junction bases: 23. The CDR3 totals 20 residues. The germline V gene has CDR1 MNHNY and CDR2 SVGAGI (reference sequence). The CDR3 nucleotides are TGTGCCAGCAGCCCCGGGACTAGCTTTTTTTATGACGTCGGCCACAATGAGCAGTTCTTC. This sequence encodes CASSPGTSFFYDVGHNEQFF.